The 24 T cell receptor beta chains below all came from one sample that was sequenced in a study of PD-L1 blockade in urothelial cancer. This sample's time point: pretreatment peripheral blood. The repertoire was sequenced with immunoSEQ multiplex PCR; TCRdb's copy has only in-frame clones and lacks some. The table lists 70,000 or so clones, 90% of them singletons. Source: PBMCs, taken around atezolizumab (anti-PD-L1) treatment. These receptors were taken from a man between 65 and 85 years old with urothelial cancer.

This clone was recorded only once. The CDR3 sequence: CASSEFAKPRVAQHF. The CDR3 DNA sequence: TGTGCCAGCAGTGAATTTGCCAAGCCTCGGGTGGCCCAGCATTTT. This chain connects TRBV6-1 to TRBJ1-5, with no clear D. The V end lost 2 bases, the J end lost 11 bases, and 19 bases lay between the germline ends. CDR1 and CDR2 from the germline V gene are MNHNS and SASEGT. The CDR3 consists of 15 residues.

The chain uses TRBV7-8 and TRBJ2-3, with 9 positions matching TRBD2. Germline loops: CDR1 SGHVS, CDR2 FQNEAQ. The trim removed 3 bases at V and 2 bases at J, leaving 6 bases unmatched. CDR3 size: 16 residues. CDR3 amino acids: CASSFIAGVATDTQYF. The DNA for the CDR3 is TGTGCCAGCAGCTTTATAGCGGGAGTTGCCACAGATACGCAGTATTTT.

The CDR3 region is CASNVGRSTDTQYF. The DNA of the CDR3 is TGTGCCAGCAACGTCGGGAGGAGCACAGATACGCAGTATTTT. The rearrangement joins TRBV14 to TRBJ2-3, with 7 positions matching TRBD2. Germline CDR1 reads SGHDN; CDR2 reads FVKESK. The CDR3 length is 14 residues. The V gene end was trimmed by 7 bases and the J gene end by 0 bases; junction bases not matched to a gene: 4.

This rearrangement joins TRBV19 to TRBJ1-1; tentatively, D is TRBD1 (6 bases). There are 11 residues in the CDR3. V lost 10 bases, J lost 5 bases, and 11 bases lay in between. The germline CDR1 and CDR2 sequences are LNHDA and SQIVND (reference sequence). CDR3: CATRTATEAFF. The DNA for the CDR3 is TGTGCCACCCGGACAGCAACTGAAGCTTTCTTT.

The CDR3 here is CSVNPRAFSSAQYF. The CDR3 nucleotides read TGCAGCGTGAATCCCCGAGCGTTTTCAAGCGCGCAGTATTTT. The chain is built from TRBV29-1 and TRBJ2-3; D remains unclear. Germline CDR1 reads SQVTM; CDR2 reads ANQGSEA. CDR3 size: 14 residues. Trimming removed 6 bases from V and 10 bases from J, with 23 bases in between.

V is TRBV5-6 and J is TRBJ2-6; D may be TRBD1 (6 bases). The CDR3 contains 16 residues. V lost 3 bases, J lost 4 bases, and 14 bases lay in between. The germline V gene has CDR1 SGHDT and CDR2 YYEEEE. CDR3 DNA: TGTGCCAGCAGCTGGAAACCAGGGGACGGGGCCAACGTCCTGACTTTC. Translating it yields CASSWKPGDGANVLTF.

V and J are TRBV25-1 and TRBJ2-7; D perhaps matches TRBD1 (5 bases). V was trimmed by 6 bases and J by 4 bases, leaving 13 bases between them. The V gene's germline CDR1 is MGHDK and CDR2 SYGVNS. This CDR3 is built from 13 residues. The CDR3 DNA follows: TGTGCCAGCAGAGGGGAAACCGAGTACGAGCAGTACTTC. This gives the protein CASRGETEYEQYF.

The gene calls are TRBV7-8 and TRBJ1-5; the D gene is possibly TRBD1 (5 bases). The ends were cut back, 5 bases at V and 4 bases at J, with 12 bases in the middle. The CDR3 sequence is 14 residues long. The V gene's germline CDR1 is SGHVS and CDR2 FQNEAQ. The CDR3 region has the DNA TGTGCCAGCAGCCCCCGGGGGGATAATCAGCCCCAGCATTTT. Its translation: CASSPRGDNQPQHF. The full variable domain, rest sourced from reference TRBV7-8 and TRBJ1-5, is GAGVSQSPRYKVAKRGQDVALRCDPISGHVSLFWYQQALGQGPEFLTYFQNEAQLDKSGLPSDRFFAERPEGSVSTLKIQRTQQEDSAVYLCASSPRGDNQPQHFGDGTRLSIL.

The chain recombines TRBV13 with TRBJ2-7, with 9 bases lining up with TRBD2. This CDR3 has 19 amino acids. The germline V gene encodes CDR1 PRHDT and CDR2 FYEKMQ (reference sequence). V was clipped by 3 bases and J by 2 bases; unmatched bases: 17. CDR3 coding DNA: TGTGCCAGCAGCTTCCCCCGGGGATCGACTAGCGGCCATACCTACGAGCAGTACTTC. Protein: CASSFPRGSTSGHTYEQYF.

The CDR3 loop reads CASSLFFSVETSPNYEQYF. The DNA for the CDR3 is TGTGCCAGCAGTTTATTTTTTTCCGTCGAGACTAGCCCTAATTACGAGCAGTACTTC. The genes are TRBV28 and TRBJ2-7; 7 nucleotides align to TRBD2. The CDR3 runs to 19 residues. V was pared by 1 base and J by 4 bases, with 19 bases of the junction left unmatched. Per the germline V gene, CDR1 is MDHEN and CDR2 is SYDVKM. The variable domain in full, completed from reference TRBV28 and TRBJ2-7, reads DVKVTQSSRYLVKRTGEKVFLECVQDMDHENMFWYRQDPGLGLRLIYFSYDVKMKEKGDIPEGYSVSREKKERFSLILESASTNQTSMYLCASSLFFSVETSPNYEQYFGPGTRLTVT.

The gene calls are TRBV6-5 and TRBJ2-7; D is perhaps TRBD2 (7 bases). This CDR3 is built from 15 residues. Germline-derived CDR1 and CDR2 are MNHEY and SVGAGI. Trimming removed 4 bases at V and 7 bases at J, with 20 bases between. CDR3 nucleotides: TGTGCCAGCAGTTTTAAGGGCCGGGGGGCCGGAGAGCAGTACTTC. As protein: CASSFKGRGAGEQYF.

The chain carries TRBV5-1 and TRBJ1-1; D remains ambiguous. The CDR3 length is 12 residues. Germline V CDR1 and CDR2: SGHRS, YFSETQ. The V and J ends lost 0 bases and 5 bases respectively, with 5 bases between them. CDR3: CASSLERTEAFF. In DNA form, the CDR3 reads TGCGCCAGCAGCTTGGAGCGAACTGAAGCTTTCTTT.

CDR3 DNA sequence: TGTGCCAGCAGTGACTGGACAGGGGGCTACGAGCAGTACTTC. Translation gives CASSDWTGGYEQYF. The chain carries TRBV6-6 and TRBJ2-7; 10 bases are shared with TRBD1. V shed 5 bases and J 3 bases; nucleotides not matched to a gene: 4. From germline, CDR1 is MNHNY and CDR2 SVGAGI (reference sequence). This CDR3 is built from 14 residues.

This sequence joins TRBV5-4 and TRBJ1-2, with 7 bases identical to TRBD1. CDR1 and CDR2 from the germline V gene are SGHNT and YYREEE (reference sequence). The CDR3 has 13 residues. After removal of 3 bases from V and 3 bases from J, the junction contained 2 bases not matched to a gene. CDR3 sequence (DNA): TGTGCCAGCAGCTCGGACAGGTACTATGGCTACACCTTC. Encoded protein: CASSSDRYYGYTF.

The chain has TRBV18 and TRBJ2-1; 11 bases fit TRBD2. The V and J ends lost 0 bases and 5 bases, in that order; junction bases with no gene match: 9. The V gene's germline CDR1 is KGHSH and CDR2 LQKENI. This CDR3 contains 18 residues. This chain's CDR3 is CASSPPVPQGLADNEQFF. In DNA form, the CDR3 reads TGTGCCAGCTCACCACCCGTTCCGCAGGGACTAGCGGACAATGAGCAGTTCTTC. Full variable domain (missing parts from reference TRBV18 and TRBJ2-1): NAGVMQNPRHLVRRRGQEARLRCSPMKGHSHVYWYRQLPEEGLKFMVYLQKENIIDESGMPKERFSAEFPKEGPSILRIQQVVRGDSAAYFCASSPPVPQGLADNEQFFGPGTRLTVL.

V and J are TRBV2 and TRBJ1-2; no clear D gene. The CDR3 is 12 residues long. Between the trimmed V and J ends, which lost 6 bases and 2 bases, there was a span of 7 bases. Germline V lookup: CDR1 SNHLY, CDR2 FYNNEI. The chain's CDR3 is CASSPINYGYTF. CDR3 DNA sequence: TGTGCCAGCAGCCCCATCAACTATGGCTACACCTTC.

The gene calls are TRBV9 and TRBJ2-3; 12 nucleotides line up with TRBD2. The CDR3 runs to 16 residues. V was pared by 3 bases and J by 5 bases, with 7 bases of the junction left unmatched. Germline lookup yields CDR1 SGDLS and CDR2 YYNGEE. The CDR3 reads CASSAGGGLAGDTQYF. The DNA for the CDR3 is TGTGCCAGCAGCGCGGGGGGGGGACTAGCGGGAGATACGCAGTATTTT.

V gene TRBV10-3 combines with J gene TRBJ1-1; 9 nucleotides line up with TRBD1. The ends lost 4 bases at V and 4 bases at J; junction bases unmatched: 10. The germline gives CDR1 ENHRY, CDR2 SYGVKD. CDR3 length equals 16 residues. The CDR3 reads CAISGRTGAISTEAFF. CDR3 bases: TGTGCCATCAGTGGGAGGACAGGGGCAATAAGCACTGAAGCTTTCTTT.

The gene calls are TRBV4-1 and TRBJ2-1; D ambiguous. Trimming pared 0 bases from V and 8 bases from J, leaving 11 bases between. In germline, CDR1 is MGHRA, CDR2 YSYEKL. CDR3 length: 14 residues. CDR3 amino acids: CASSQDLEFDEQFF. In DNA, the CDR3 is TGCGCCAGCAGCCAAGATCTGGAGTTCGATGAGCAGTTCTTC.

This chain links TRBV29-1 with TRBJ2-1; D possibly corresponds to TRBD2 (7 bases). This CDR3 has 14 amino acids. Germline CDR1 reads SQVTM; CDR2 reads ANQGSEA. Trimming removed 6 bases at V and 10 bases at J, with 22 bases between. In DNA, the CDR3 is TGCAGCGTCGGTAGACAGGAACCCGGGAGGGAGCAGTTCTTC. It yields the protein CSVGRQEPGREQFF.

V is TRBV5-6 and J is TRBJ2-7, with unresolved D. The CDR3 extends over 12 amino acids. Germline CDR1 reads SGHDT; CDR2 reads YYEEEE. Trimming pared 1 base from V and 3 bases from J, leaving 5 bases between. The CDR3 sequence is CASSLYSYEQYF. For the CDR3, the DNA is TGTGCCAGCAGCTTGTACAGCTACGAGCAGTACTTC.

The chain links TRBV6-5 to TRBJ2-7, with D hard to call. The V and J ends lost 0 bases and 0 bases respectively, with 12 bases between them. Germline loops: CDR1 MNHEY, CDR2 SVGAGI. The CDR3 extends over 16 amino acids. CDR3 residues: CASSYSTYGSSYEQYF. CDR3 coding DNA: TGTGCCAGCAGTTACTCGACTTACGGAAGCTCCTACGAGCAGTACTTC.

The chain combines TRBV28 with TRBJ2-7; D remains ambiguous. CDR3 length equals 13 residues. Germline-derived CDR1 and CDR2 are MDHEN and SYDVKM. V shed 3 bases and J shed 2 bases, with 8 bases lying between them. The CDR3 region is CASSLRLAYEQYF. As DNA, the CDR3 is TGTGCCAGCAGTTTGCGGCTAGCCTACGAGCAGTACTTC.

The chain links TRBV9 to TRBJ2-7, with 9 bases that match TRBD1. Germline V lookup: CDR1 SGDLS, CDR2 YYNGEE. The CDR3 sequence is 14 residues long. V lost 3 bases and J lost 3; bases outside the gene matches: 4. CDR3 bases: TGTGCCAGCAGCGGCGGGACAGGGCTCTACGAGCAGTACTTC. This translates into CASSGGTGLYEQYF.